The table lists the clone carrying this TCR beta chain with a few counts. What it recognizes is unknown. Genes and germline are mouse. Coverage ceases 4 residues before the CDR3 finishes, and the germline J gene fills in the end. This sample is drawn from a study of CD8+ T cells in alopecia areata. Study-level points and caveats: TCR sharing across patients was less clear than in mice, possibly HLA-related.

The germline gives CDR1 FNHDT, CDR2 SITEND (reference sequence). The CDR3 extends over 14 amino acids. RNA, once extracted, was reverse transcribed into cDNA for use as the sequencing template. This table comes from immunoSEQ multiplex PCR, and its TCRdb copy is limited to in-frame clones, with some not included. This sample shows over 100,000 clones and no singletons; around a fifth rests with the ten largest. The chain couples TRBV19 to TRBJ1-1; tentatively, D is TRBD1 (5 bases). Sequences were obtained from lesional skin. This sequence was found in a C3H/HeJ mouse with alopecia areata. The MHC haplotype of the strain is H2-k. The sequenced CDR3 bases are TGTGCCAGCAGTACCCTCGGACTGGGGGGA. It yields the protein CASSTLGLGG. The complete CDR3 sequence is CASSTLGLGGEVFF.